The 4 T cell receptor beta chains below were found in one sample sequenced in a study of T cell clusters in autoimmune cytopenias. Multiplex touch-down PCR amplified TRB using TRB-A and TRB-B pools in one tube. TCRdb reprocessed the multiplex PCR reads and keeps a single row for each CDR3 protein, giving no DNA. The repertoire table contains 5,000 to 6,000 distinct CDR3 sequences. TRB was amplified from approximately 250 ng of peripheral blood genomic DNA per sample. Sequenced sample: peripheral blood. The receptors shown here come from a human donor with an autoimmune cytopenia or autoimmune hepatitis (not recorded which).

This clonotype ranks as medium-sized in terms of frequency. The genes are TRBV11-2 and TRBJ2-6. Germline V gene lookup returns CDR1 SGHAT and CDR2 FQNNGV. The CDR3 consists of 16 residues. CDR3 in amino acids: CASRQRGELGANVLTF. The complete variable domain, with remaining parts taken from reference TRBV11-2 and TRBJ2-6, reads EAGVAQSPRYKIIEKRQSVAFWCNPISGHATLYWYQQILGQGPKLLIQFQNNGVVDDSQLPKDRFSAERLKGVDSTLKIQPAKLEDSAVYLCASRQRGELGANVLTFGAGSRLTVL.

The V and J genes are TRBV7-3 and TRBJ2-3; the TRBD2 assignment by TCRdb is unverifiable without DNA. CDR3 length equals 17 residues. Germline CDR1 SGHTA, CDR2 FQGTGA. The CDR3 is CASSLFSSSGRTDTQYF.

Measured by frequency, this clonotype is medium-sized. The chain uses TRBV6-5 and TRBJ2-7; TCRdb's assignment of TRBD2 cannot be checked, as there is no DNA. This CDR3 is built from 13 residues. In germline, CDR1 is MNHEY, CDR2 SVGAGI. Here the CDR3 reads CASRGTSSYEQYF.

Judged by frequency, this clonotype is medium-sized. CDR3 protein: CASSRRQGPNQPQHF. The rearrangement links TRBV19 to TRBJ1-5; absent DNA, TCRdb's TRBD1 call cannot be checked. The germline V gene has CDR1 LNHDA and CDR2 SQIVND (reference sequence). The CDR3 is 15 residues long.